This TCR beta chain was documented in a study of beta chain features in type 1 diabetes. What was sequenced were expressed TCRB transcripts, since all of the isolated RNA had been reverse transcribed. Method: immunoSEQ multiplex PCR; TCRdb's copy keeps in-frame clones and lacks some. Counted here are fewer than 400,000 clones, less than 9.5% occurring once; the ten biggest clones make up around 0.44%. The TCR was taken from a woman in her late teens or twenties in good health. The sample comprised central memory CD4+ T cells from blood.

The DNA for the CDR3 is TGTGCCAGCTCACTTACTACGACCGATTACAATGAGCAGTTCTTC. It specifies CASSLTTTDYNEQFF. The chain carries TRBV18 and TRBJ2-1; D uncertain. This CDR3 is built from 15 residues. Germline lookup yields CDR1 KGHSH and CDR2 LQKENI. The V and J ends lost 4 bases and 4 bases respectively, with 14 bases between them. Drawing the rest from reference TRBV18 and TRBJ2-1, the complete variable domain is NAGVMQNPRHLVRRRGQEARLRCSPMKGHSHVYWYRQLPEEGLKFMVYLQKENIIDESGMPKERFSAEFPKEGPSILRIQQVVRGDSAAYFCASSLTTTDYNEQFFGPGTRLTVL.